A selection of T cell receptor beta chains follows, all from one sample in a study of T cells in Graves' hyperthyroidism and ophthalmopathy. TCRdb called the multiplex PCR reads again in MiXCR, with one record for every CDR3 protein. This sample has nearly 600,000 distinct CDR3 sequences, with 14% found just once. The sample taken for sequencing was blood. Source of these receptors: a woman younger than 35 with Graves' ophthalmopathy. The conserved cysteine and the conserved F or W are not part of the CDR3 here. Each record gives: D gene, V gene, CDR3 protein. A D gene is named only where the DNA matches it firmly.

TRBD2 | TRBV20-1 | SATGTSGNPEQF
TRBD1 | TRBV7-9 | ASSLTGGRIGELF
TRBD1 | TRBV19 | ASSIVLGQVRDRGRNTEAF
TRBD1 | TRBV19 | TSTTPGQAYSNYGYT
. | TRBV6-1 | ASRDGGYGLEQY
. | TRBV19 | ASNLGGFSNSPLH
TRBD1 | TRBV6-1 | ASSGTGGANPEGYT
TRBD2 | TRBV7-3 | ASSLTGLAVNTGELF
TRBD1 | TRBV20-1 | SARLGTATEAF
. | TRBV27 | ASSLRGDVRT
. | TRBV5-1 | ASSLAGGMATEAF
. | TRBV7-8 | ASSLSGGPYEQY
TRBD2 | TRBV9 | ASSVWGGGQETQY
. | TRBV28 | ASSVTSSLTDTQY
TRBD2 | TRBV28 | ASPPQAGTKVPYEQY
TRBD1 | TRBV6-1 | ASSAPGTGFTDTQY
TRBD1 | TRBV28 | ASSRQGAVSNQPQH
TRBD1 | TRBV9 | ASSDGQGDYGYT
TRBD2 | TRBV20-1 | SARDGLAGTYEQF
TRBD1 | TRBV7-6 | ASSAIYRGPGELF
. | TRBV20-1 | SASLSRDTQY
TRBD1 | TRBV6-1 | ASSTGTGGRDEQF
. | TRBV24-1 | ATSVGGSGETQY
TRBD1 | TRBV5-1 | ASHSRGTGELF
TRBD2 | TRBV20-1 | SARTGLAGARRGDTQY
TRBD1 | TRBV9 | ASSDIPGQGGEQY
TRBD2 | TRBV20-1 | SASRKREHLTYEQY
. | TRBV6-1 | ASSPVYSNQPQH
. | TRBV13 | ASSLFWGTTEETQY
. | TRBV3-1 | ASSQDYSGYT
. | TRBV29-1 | SVANNEQF
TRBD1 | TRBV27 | ASNSNRGPYNEQF
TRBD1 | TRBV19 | ASSMETGRLSPLH
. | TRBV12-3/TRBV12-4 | ASTPSNTGELF